One and the same sample provided the 5 T cell receptor beta chains below, sequenced in a study of T cell responses to AZD1222 COVID-19 vaccine. Sequencing was performed with immunoSEQ multiplex PCR; in TCRdb, only in-frame clones are kept and a portion is missing. In the table there are 100,000 or so clones, 91% of which are singletons. The sequencing here drew on peripheral blood, taken on day 0 of AZD1222 vaccination. The receptors stem from an adult in good health.

V and J are TRBV7-9 and TRBJ1-5; no clear D gene. Trimming left V 5 bases short and J 3 bases short, with 20 bases between. The CDR3 totals 17 residues. Germline values: CDR1 SEHNR, CDR2 FQNEAQ (reference sequence). CDR3 in amino acids: CASSPGSRALDNQPQHF. CDR3 nucleotides: TGTGCCAGCAGCCCCGGGAGTCGGGCACTAGACAATCAGCCCCAGCATTTT. The full variable domain, in which reference TRBV7-9 and TRBJ1-5 provide the parts outside the CDR3, is DTGVSQNPRHKITKRGQNVTFRCDPISEHNRLYWYRQTLGQGPEFLTYFQNEAQLEKSRLLSDRFSAERPKGSFSTLEIQRTEQGDSAMYLCASSPGSRALDNQPQHFGDGTRLSIL.

This CDR3 is CASSPAGGTYGYTF. CDR3 coding DNA: TGCGCCAGCAGCCCGGCTGGGGGAACCTATGGCTACACCTTC. The rearrangement joins TRBV5-1 to TRBJ1-2; possibly TRBD1 for D (5 bases). Germline CDR1 reads SGHRS; CDR2 reads YFSETQ. V lost 4 bases, J lost 4 bases, and 14 bases lay in between. CDR3 length: 14 residues.

V gene TRBV6-2 or TRBV6-3 combines with J gene TRBJ1-2, with TRBD1 as a possible D gene (5 bases). V lost 2 bases and J 4 bases, leaving 14 bases between the germline ends. The CDR3 contains 15 residues. The germline V gene has CDR1 MNHEY and CDR2 SVGEGT. The CDR3 is CASSYTPGGGYGYTF. Written as DNA, the CDR3 is TGTGCCAGCAGTTACACGCCCGGGGGGGGCTATGGCTACACCTTC.

The V and J genes are TRBV11-3 and TRBJ2-5, with a tentative D call TRBD1 (6 bases). Trimming removed 3 bases at V and 6 bases at J, with 14 bases between. The CDR3 runs to 14 residues. The V gene's germline CDR1 is SGHNT and CDR2 YENEEA. The DNA for the CDR3 is TGTGCCAGCAGCTTTTCAGGGGAACGGAAGACCCAGTACTTC. It translates to CASSFSGERKTQYF.

The V and J genes are TRBV30 and TRBJ1-6; D is unresolved. With 2 bases removed from V and 7 bases from J, the gap between germline ends came to 15 bases. The V gene's germline CDR1 is GTSNPN and CDR2 SVGIG (reference sequence). This CDR3 comprises 15 residues. CDR3 sequence: CAWSSTHPGNSPLHF. The CDR3 region has the DNA TGTGCCTGGAGTAGTACTCACCCGGGGAATTCACCCCTCCACTTT.